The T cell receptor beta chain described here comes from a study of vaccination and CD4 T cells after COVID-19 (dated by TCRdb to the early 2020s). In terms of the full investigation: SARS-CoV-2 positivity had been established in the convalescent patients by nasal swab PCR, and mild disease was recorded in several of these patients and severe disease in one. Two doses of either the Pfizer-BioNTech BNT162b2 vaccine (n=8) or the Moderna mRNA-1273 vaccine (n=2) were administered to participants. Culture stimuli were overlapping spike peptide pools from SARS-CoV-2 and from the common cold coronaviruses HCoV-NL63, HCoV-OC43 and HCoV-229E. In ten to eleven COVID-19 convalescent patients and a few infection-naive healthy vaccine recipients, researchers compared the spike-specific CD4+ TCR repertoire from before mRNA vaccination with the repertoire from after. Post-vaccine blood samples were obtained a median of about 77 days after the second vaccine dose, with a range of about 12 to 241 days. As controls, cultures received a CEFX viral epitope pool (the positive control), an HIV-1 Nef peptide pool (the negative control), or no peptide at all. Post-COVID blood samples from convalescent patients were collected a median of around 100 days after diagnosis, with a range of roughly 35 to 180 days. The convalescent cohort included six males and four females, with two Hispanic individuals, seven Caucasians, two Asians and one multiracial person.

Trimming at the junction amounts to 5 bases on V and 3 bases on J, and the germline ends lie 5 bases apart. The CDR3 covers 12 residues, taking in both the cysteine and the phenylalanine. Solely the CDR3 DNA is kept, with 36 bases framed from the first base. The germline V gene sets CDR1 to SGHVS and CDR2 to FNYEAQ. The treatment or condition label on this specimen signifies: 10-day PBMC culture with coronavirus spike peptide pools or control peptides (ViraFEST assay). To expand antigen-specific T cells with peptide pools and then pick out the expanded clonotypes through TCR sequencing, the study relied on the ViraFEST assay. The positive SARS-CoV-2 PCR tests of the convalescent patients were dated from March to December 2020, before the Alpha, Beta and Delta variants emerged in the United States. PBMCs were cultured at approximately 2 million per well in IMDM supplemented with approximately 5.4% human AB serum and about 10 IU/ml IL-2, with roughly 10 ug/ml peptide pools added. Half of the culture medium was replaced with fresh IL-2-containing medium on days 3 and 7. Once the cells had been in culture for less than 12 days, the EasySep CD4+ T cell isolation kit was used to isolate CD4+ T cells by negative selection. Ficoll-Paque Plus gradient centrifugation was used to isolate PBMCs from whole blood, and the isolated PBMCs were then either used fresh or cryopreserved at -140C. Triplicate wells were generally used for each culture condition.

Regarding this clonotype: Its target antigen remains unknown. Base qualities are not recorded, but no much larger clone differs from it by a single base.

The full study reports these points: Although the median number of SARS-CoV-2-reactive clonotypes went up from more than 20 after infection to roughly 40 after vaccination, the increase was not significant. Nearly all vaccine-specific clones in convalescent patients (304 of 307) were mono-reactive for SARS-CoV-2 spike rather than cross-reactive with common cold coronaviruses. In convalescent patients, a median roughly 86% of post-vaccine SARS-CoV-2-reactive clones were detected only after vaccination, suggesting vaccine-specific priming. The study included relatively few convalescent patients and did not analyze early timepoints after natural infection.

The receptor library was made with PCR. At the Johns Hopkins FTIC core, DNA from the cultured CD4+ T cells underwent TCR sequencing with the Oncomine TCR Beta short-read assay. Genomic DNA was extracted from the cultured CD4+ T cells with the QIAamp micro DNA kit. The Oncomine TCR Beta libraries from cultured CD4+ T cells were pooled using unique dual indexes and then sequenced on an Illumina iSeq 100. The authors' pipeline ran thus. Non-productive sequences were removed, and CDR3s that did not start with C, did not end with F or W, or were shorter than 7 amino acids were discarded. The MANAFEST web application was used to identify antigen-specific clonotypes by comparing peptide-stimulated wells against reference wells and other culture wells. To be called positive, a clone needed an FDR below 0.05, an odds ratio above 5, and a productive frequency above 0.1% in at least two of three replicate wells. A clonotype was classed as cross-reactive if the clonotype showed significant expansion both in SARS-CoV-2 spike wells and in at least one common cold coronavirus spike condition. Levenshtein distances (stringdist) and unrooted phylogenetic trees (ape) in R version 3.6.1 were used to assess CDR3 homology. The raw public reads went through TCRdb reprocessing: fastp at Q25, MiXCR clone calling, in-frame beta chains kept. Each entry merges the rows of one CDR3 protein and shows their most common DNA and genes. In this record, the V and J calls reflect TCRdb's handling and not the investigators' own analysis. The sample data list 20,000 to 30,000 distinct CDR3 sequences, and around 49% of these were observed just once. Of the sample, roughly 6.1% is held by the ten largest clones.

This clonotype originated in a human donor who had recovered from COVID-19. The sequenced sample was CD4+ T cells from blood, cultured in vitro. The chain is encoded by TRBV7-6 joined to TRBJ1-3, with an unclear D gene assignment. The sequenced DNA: TGTGCCAGCAGCCCGAATGGAAACACCATATATTTT. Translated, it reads CASSPNGNTIYF.